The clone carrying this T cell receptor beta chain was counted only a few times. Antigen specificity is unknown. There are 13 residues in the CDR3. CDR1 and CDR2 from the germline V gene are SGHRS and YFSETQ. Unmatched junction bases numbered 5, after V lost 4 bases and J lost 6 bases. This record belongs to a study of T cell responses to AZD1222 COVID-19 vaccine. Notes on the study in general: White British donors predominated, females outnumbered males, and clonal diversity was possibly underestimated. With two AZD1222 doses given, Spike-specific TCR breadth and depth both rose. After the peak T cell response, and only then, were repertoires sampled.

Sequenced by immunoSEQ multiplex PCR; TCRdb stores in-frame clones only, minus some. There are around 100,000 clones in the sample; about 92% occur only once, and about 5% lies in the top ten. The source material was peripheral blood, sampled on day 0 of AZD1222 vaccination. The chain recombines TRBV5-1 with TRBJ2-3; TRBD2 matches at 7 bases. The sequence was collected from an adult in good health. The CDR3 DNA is TGCGCCAGCAGCCCCTGGGGGGGGGATACGCAGTATTTT. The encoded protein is CASSPWGGDTQYF.